Following are 10 T cell receptor beta chains from one sample sequenced in a study of beta chain features in type 1 diabetes. Expressed TCRB transcripts got sequenced, as all isolated RNA was reverse transcribed. Profiled with immunoSEQ multiplex PCR; TCRdb holds only in-frame clones, not every one. Found here are hundreds of thousands of clones, 30% of them singletons; the top ten hold about 0.065%. Sequencing was done on a sample of naive CD4+ T cells from blood. The receptors stem from a man aged 18 to 29 in good health.

V usage is TRBV9 and J usage is TRBJ2-3, with D hard to call. The CDR3 is 14 amino acids. Germline V gene data show CDR1 as SGDLS and CDR2 as YYNGEE. Trimming took off 3 bases at V and 3 bases at J, with 11 bases between the two ends. The CDR3 DNA follows: TGTGCCAGCAGCGGTCGGGCCCCGACAGATACGCAGTATTTT. It encodes CASSGRAPTDTQYF. Complete variable domain (other parts from reference TRBV9 and TRBJ2-3): DSGVTQTPKHLITATGQRVTLRCSPRSGDLSVYWYQQSLDQGLQFLIQYYNGEERAKGNILERFSAQQFPDLHSELNLSSLELGDSALYFCASSGRAPTDTQYFGPGTRLTVL.

The chain carries TRBV29-1 and TRBJ2-3; TRBD2 might be the D (6 bases). V was cut by 5 bases and J by 3 bases, with 18 bases left in between. CDR3 length: 15 residues. Germline CDR1 is SQVTM and CDR2 is ANQGSEA. The CDR3 reads CSVSPLGGKTDTQYF. The CDR3 DNA follows: TGCAGCGTTTCCCCCTTGGGCGGGAAGACAGATACGCAGTATTTT.

The V call is TRBV7-2, the J call TRBJ2-1; 12 positions agree with TRBD2. J lost 7 bases, V lost 1 base, and 8 bases had no gene match. Germline V gene data show CDR1 as SGHTA and CDR2 as FQGNSA. The CDR3 runs to 17 residues. The CDR3 DNA is TGTGCCAGCAGCTTAGTGCGGACTAGCGGGACTCGGAATGAGCAGTTCTTC. It is translated as CASSLVRTSGTRNEQFF.

This clone has only a few counts. CDR3 amino acids: CSAGPTSGGSESYNEQFF. DNA of the CDR3: TGCAGCGCCGGACCGACTAGCGGGGGCAGCGAGTCCTACAATGAGCAGTTCTTC. This chain joins TRBV29-1 and TRBJ2-1, with 12 bases fitting TRBD2. The J segment lost 1 base and the V segment lost 7 bases, leaving 14 bases of the junction unmatched. The CDR3 is 18 amino acids. Germline lookup yields CDR1 SQVTM and CDR2 ANQGSEA.

This chain joins TRBV29-1 and TRBJ1-1, with D unclear. Between the trimmed V and J ends, which lost 0 bases and 8 bases, there was a span of 7 bases. The CDR3 runs to 11 residues. In germline, CDR1 is SQVTM, CDR2 ANQGSEA. The CDR3: CSVEDRAEAFF. In nucleotides, the CDR3 is TGCAGCGTTGAAGATCGAGCGGAAGCTTTCTTT.

This clone has a handful of counts. The rearrangement links TRBV11-2 to TRBJ2-1; D ambiguous. The CDR3 is made up of 16 amino acids. Per the germline V gene, CDR1 is SGHAT and CDR2 is FQNNGV. The V end lost 1 base, the J end lost 0 bases, and 10 bases lay between the germline ends. The CDR3 sequence is CASSLVSKLSYNEQFF. The CDR3 region has the DNA TGTGCCAGCAGCTTAGTGAGCAAACTCTCCTACAATGAGCAGTTCTTC.

This rearrangement joins TRBV28 to TRBJ2-7; the D gene could be TRBD1 or TRBD2 (5 bases each). This CDR3 is 12 amino acids long. Germline lookup yields CDR1 MDHEN and CDR2 SYDVKM. V dropped 6 bases and J dropped 2 bases, with 8 bases sitting between them. The CDR3, as DNA: TGTGCCAGCAGGAGGGACGCCTACGAGCAGTACTTC. This codes for CASRRDAYEQYF.

The gene calls are TRBV7-2 and TRBJ2-3; 10 bases line up with TRBD2. Germline-derived CDR1 and CDR2 are SGHTA and FQGNSA. This CDR3 is 17 amino acids long. V shed 5 bases and J 0 bases; nucleotides not matched to a gene: 8. The CDR3 region has the DNA TGTGCCAGCAGCCCCAGTACGACTAGCGGGAGCACAGATACGCAGTATTTT. As protein: CASSPSTTSGSTDTQYF.

This clone has just a few counts. The V and J genes are TRBV9 and TRBJ1-1, with D unclear. V lost 0 bases and J 3 bases, leaving 0 bases between the germline ends. The germline V gene has CDR1 SGDLS and CDR2 YYNGEE. The CDR3 covers 11 residues. The CDR3 DNA follows: TGTGCCAGCAGCGTAGACACTGAAGCTTTCTTT. Encoded protein: CASSVDTEAFF.

The rearrangement links TRBV28 to TRBJ2-3; D remains unclear. The CDR3 runs to 15 residues. V was trimmed by 5 bases and J by 0 bases, leaving 12 bases between them. Germline V gene data show CDR1 as MDHEN and CDR2 as SYDVKM. CDR3 sequence reads: CASSTMEPSTDTQYF. For the CDR3, the DNA is TGTGCCAGCAGTACCATGGAACCTAGCACAGATACGCAGTATTTT.